The text below deals with one T cell receptor beta chain. Data came from immunoSEQ multiplex PCR; TCRdb stores just in-frame clones and leaves some out. The sample carries about 400,000 clones, around 90% recorded once. This specimen comes from a study of blood T cell repertoires in COVID-19. V was clipped by 1 base and J by 13 bases; unmatched bases: 6. The CDR3 is 13 residues long. Germline V lookup: CDR1 LGHDT, CDR2 YNNKEL (reference sequence). The receptor's source is a woman aged 40 to 50 with acute COVID-19. The gene calls are TRBV3-1 (or the pseudogene TRBV3-2) and TRBJ2-3, with 9 bases lining up with TRBD2. Sequencing was done on a sample of PBMCs or T cells enriched from blood (not recorded which). This CDR3 reads CASSQVGTSMKYF. The DNA of the CDR3 is TGTGCCAGCAGCCAAGTGGGGACTAGCATGAAGTATTTT.